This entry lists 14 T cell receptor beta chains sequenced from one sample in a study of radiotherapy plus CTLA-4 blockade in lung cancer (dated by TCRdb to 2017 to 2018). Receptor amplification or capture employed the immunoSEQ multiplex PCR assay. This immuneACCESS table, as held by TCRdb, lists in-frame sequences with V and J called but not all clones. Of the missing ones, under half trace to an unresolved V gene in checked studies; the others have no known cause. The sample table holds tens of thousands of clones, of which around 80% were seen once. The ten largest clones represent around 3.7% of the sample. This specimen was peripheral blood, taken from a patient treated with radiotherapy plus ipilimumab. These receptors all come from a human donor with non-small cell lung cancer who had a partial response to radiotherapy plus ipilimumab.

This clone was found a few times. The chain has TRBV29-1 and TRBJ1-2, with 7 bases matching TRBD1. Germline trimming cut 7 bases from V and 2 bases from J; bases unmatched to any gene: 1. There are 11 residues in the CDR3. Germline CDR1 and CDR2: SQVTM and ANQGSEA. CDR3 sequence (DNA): TGCAGCGCGGGACAGAACTATGGCTACACCTTC. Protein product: CSAGQNYGYTF.

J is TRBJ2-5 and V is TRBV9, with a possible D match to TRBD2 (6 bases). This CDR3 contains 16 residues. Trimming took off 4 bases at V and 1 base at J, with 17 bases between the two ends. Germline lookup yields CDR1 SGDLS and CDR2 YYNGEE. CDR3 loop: CASSTRDSDPQETQYF. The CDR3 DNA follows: TGTGCCAGCAGCACTCGGGACTCCGACCCCCAAGAGACCCAGTACTTC.

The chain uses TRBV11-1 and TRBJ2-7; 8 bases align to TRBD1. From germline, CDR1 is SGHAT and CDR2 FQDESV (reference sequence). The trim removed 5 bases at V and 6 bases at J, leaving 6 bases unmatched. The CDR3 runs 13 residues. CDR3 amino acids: CASSPRTGGEQYF. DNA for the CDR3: TGTGCCAGCAGCCCGCGAACAGGGGGCGAGCAGTACTTC.

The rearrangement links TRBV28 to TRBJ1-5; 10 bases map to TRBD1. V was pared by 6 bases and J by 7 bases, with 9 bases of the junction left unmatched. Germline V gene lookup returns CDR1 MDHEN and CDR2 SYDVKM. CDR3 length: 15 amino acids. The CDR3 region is CASSRQGAGVQPQHF. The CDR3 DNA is TGTGCCAGCAGCAGACAGGGGGCAGGGGTCCAGCCCCAGCATTTT.

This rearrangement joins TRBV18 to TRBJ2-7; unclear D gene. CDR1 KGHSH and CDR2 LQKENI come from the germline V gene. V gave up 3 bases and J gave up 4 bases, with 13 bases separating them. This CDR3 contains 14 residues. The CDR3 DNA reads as TGTGCCAGCTCACCGCCAGGTAGTGAGTACGAGCAGTACTTC. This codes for CASSPPGSEYEQYF.

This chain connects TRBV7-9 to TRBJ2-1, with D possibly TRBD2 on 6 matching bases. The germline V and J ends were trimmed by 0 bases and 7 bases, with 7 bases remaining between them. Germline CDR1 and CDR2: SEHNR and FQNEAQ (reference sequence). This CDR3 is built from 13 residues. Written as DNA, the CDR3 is TGTGCCAGCAGCTTAGCGGGGGGAAATGAGCAGTTCTTC. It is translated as CASSLAGGNEQFF.

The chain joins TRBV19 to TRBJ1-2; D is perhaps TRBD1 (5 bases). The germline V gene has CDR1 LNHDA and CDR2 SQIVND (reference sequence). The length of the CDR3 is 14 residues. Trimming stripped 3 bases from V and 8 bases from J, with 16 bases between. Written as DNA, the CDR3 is TGTGCCAGTAGTATCGCCAGGGTGTCGGACGGCTACACCTTC. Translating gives CASSIARVSDGYTF.

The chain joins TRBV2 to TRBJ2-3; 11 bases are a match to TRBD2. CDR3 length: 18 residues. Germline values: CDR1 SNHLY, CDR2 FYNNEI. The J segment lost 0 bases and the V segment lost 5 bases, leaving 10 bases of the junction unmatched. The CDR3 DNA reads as TGTGCCAGCAGTTCAGATCTGACTAGCGGGACTAGCACAGATACGCAGTATTTT. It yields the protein CASSSDLTSGTSTDTQYF.

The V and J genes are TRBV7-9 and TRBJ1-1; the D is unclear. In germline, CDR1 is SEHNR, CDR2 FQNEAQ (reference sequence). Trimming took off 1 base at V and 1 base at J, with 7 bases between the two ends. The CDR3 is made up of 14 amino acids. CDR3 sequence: CASSLEAANTEAFF. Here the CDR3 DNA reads TGTGCCAGCAGCTTAGAAGCCGCGAACACTGAAGCTTTCTTT.

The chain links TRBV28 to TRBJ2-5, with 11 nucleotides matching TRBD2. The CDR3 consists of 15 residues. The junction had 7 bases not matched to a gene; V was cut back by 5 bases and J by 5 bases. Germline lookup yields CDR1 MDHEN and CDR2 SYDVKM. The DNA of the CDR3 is TGTGCCAGCAGTACACTAGCGGGGGAAATGGAGACCCAGTACTTC. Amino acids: CASSTLAGEMETQYF.

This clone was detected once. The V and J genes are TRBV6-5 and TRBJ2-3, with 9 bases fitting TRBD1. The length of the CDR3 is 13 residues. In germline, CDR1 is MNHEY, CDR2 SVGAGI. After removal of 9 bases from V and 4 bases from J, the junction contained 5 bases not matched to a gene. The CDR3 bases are TGTGCCAGTCAACAGGGGGCCTCAGATACGCAGTATTTT. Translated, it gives CASQQGASDTQYF.

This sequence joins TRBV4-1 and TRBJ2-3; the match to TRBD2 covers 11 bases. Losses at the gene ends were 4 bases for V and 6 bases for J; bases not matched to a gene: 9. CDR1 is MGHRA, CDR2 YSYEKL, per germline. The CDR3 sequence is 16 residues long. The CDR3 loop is CASSRLTSGEGDTQYF. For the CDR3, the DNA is TGCGCCAGCAGCCGTCTGACTAGCGGGGAGGGGGATACGCAGTATTTT.

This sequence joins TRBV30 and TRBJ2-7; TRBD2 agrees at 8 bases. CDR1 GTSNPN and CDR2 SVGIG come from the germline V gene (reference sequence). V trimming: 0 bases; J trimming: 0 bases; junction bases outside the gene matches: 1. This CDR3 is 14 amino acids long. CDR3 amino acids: CAWSVAGASYEQYF. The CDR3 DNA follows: TGTGCCTGGAGTGTAGCGGGGGCCTCCTACGAGCAGTACTTC.

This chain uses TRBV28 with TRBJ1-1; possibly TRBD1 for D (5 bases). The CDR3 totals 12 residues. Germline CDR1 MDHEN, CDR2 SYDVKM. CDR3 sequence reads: CAWGDMNTEAFF. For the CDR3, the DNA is TGTGCGTGGGGGGATATGAACACTGAAGCTTTCTTT.